This T cell receptor beta chain was captured by sequencing in a study of cytomegalovirus exposure and HLA in healthy donors. General study points: Testing in vitro showed a few CMV-associated chains specific for CMV antigens. The study put 150 or so TCR beta chains on its list as cytomegalovirus-associated.

Method: immunoSEQ multiplex PCR; TCRdb's copy keeps in-frame clones and lacks some. The sample yields some 130,000 clones, less than 95% seen once. The germline gives CDR1 MGHRA, CDR2 YSYEKL. There are 16 residues in the CDR3. Trimming cost V 0 bases and J 6 bases; bases outside gene matches: 4. To note about this clone: Its antigen remains unidentified.

The donors were in the approximately 120-subject validation cohort; that cohort was separate from the roughly 620-subject first cohort. Input material: PBMCs. This TCR derives from a man aged 18 to 30 in good health and CMV-seropositive. The J gene is TRBJ2-7, the V gene TRBV4-1, with 14 bases lining up with TRBD2. The CDR3 loop is CASSQEDGLAGGEQYF. The CDR3 bases are TGCGCCAGCAGCCAAGAGGATGGACTAGCGGGAGGCGAGCAGTACTTC.